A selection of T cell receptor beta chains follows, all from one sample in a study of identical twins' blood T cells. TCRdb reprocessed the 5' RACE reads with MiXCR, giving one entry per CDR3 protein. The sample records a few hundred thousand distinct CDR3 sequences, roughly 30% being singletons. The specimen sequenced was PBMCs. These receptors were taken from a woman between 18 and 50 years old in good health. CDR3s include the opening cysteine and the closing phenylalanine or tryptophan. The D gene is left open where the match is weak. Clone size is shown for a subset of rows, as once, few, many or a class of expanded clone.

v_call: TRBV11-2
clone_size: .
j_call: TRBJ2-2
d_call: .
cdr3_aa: CASSLTGSNTGELFF
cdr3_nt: TGTGCCAGCAGCTTGACAGGATCGAACACCGGGGAGCTGTTTTTT

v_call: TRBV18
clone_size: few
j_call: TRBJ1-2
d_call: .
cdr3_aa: CASSPKDTNYGYTF
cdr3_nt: TGTGCCAGCTCACCAAAGGATACTAACTATGGCTACACCTTC

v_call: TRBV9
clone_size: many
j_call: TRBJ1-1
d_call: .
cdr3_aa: CASSVDIGGTEAFF
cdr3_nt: TGTGCCAGCAGCGTAGACATCGGGGGGACTGAAGCTTTCTTT

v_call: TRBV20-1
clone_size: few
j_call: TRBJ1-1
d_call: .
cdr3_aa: CSARALKREAFF
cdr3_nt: TGCAGTGCTAGAGCATTGAAGAGAGAAGCTTTCTTT

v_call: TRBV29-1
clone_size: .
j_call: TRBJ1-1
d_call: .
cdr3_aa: CSVQKGPLATEAFF
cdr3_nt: TGCAGCGTCCAAAAGGGACCCCTGGCCACTGAAGCTTTCTTT

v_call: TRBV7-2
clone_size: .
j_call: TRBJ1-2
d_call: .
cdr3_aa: CASSSQMGGYTF
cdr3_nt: TGTGCCAGCAGCTCCCAAATGGGGGGCTACACCTTC

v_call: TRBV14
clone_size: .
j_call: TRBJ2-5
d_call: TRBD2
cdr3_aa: CASSQLAGSETQYF
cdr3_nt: TGTGCCAGCAGCCAATTAGCGGGGTCGGAGACCCAGTACTTC

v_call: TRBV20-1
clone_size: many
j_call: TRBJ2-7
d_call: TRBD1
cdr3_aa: CSARTGAYEQYF
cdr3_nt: TGCAGTGCTAGAACAGGGGCCTACGAGCAGTACTTC

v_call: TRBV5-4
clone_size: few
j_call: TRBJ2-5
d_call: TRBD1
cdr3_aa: CASSWETPGQSKETQYF
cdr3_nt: TGTGCCAGCAGCTGGGAAACACCGGGACAGTCCAAAGAGACCCAGTACTTC

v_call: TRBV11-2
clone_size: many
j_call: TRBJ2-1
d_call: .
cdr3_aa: CASSLGPGSSYNEQFF
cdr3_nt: TGTGCCAGCAGCTTAGGCCCGGGTAGCTCCTACAATGAGCAGTTCTTC

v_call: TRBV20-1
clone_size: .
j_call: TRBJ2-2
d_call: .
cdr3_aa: CSVRVAANTGELFF
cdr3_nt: TGCAGTGTCCGAGTAGCGGCGAACACCGGGGAGCTGTTTTTT

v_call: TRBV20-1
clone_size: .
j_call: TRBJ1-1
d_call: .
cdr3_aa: CSARGQGNTESFF
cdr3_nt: TGCAGTGCTAGGGGCCAGGGCAACACTGAATCTTTCTTT

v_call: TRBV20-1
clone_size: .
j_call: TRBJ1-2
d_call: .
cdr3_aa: CSARARAEGLNYGYTF
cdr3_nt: TGCAGTGCAAGGGCAAGGGCGGAGGGGTTAAACTATGGCTACACCTTC

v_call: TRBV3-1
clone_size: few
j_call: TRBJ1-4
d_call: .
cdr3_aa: CASSQEQDSLEKLFF
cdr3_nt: TGTGCCAGCAGCCAAGAACAGGACAGCCTTGAAAAACTGTTTTTT

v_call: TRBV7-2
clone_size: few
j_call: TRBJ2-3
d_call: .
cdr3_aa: CASSLRGAGSSTDTQYF
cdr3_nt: TGTGCCAGCAGCCTAAGAGGAGCGGGTTCTAGCACAGATACGCAGTATTTT

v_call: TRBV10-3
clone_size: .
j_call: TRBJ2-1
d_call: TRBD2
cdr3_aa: CAISERGGVYNEQFF
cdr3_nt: TGTGCCATCAGTGAGCGCGGGGGGGTCTACAATGAGCAGTTCTTC

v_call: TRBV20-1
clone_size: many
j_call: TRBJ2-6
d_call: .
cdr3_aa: CSARGESLSSGANVLTF
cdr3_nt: TGCAGTGCTAGAGGTGAATCCCTTAGCTCTGGGGCCAACGTCCTGACTTTC

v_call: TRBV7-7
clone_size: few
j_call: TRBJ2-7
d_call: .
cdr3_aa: CASSLDFNGEQYF
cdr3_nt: TGTGCTAGCAGCTTAGACTTCAATGGTGAGCAGTACTTC

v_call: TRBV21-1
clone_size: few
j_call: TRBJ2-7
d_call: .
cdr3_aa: CASSTKDVGPLTPYEQYF
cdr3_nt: TGTGCCAGCAGCACGAAAGACGTCGGACCCCTAACACCCTACGAGCAGTACTTC

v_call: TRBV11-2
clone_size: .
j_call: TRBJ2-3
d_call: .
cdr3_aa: CASSPNVGRYTQYF
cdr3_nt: TGTGCCAGCAGCCCTAATGTGGGGCGCTATACGCAGTATTTT

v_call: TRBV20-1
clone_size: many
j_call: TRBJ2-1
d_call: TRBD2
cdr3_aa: CSARLSSGREQFF
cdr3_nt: TGCAGTGCTAGGTTATCCAGCGGGAGGGAGCAGTTCTTC

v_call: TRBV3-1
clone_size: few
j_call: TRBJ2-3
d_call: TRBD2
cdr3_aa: CASSQGTSPTRVTQYF
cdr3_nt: TGTGCCAGCAGCCAGGGGACTAGCCCAACCAGGGTTACGCAGTATTTT

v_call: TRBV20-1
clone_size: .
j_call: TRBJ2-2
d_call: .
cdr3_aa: CSARDRQGGPGELFF
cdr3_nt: TGCAGTGCTAGAGATAGGCAGGGTGGGCCCGGGGAGCTGTTTTTT

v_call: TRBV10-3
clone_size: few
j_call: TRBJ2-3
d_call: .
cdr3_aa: CAISESQGVGTDTQYF
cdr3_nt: TGTGCCATCAGTGAGTCTCAAGGTGTCGGCACAGATACGCAGTATTTT

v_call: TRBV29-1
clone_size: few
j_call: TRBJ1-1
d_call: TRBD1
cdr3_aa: CSVGGGQGVFEAFF
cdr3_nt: TGCAGCGTCGGGGGAGGACAGGGAGTTTTTGAAGCTTTCTTT

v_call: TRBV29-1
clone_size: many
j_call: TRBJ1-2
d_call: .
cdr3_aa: CSVVGGNGYTF
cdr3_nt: TGCAGCGTTGTGGGAGGGAATGGCTACACCTTC

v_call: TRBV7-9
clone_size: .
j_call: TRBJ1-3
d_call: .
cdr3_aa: CASSNAGGPGNTIYF
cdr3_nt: TGTGCCAGCAGCAACGCCGGGGGACCTGGAAACACCATATATTTT

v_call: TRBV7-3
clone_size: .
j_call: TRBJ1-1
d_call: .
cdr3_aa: CASSLNREAEAFF
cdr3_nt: TGTGCCAGCAGCTTAAACAGGGAAGCTGAAGCTTTCTTT

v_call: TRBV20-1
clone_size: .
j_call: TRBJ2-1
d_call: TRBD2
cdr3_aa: CSAWDYSIYNEQFF
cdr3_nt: TGCAGTGCTTGGGACTATTCTATTTACAATGAGCAGTTCTTC

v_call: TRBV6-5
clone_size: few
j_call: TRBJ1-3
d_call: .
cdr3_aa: CAISAGKGNTIYF
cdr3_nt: TGTGCCATCAGTGCAGGAAAAGGAAACACCATATATTTT

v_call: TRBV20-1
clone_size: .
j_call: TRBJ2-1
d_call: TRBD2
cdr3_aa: CSARLGAGGSYSYNEQFF
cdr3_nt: TGCAGTGCTAGACTCGGGGCGGGAGGTTCCTACTCCTACAATGAGCAGTTCTTC

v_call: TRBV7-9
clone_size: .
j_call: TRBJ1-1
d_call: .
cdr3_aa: CASSRLQGNTEAFF
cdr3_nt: TGTGCCAGCAGTCGGTTACAGGGGAACACTGAAGCTTTCTTT

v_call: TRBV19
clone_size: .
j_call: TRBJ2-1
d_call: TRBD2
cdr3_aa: CASRRASGGANEQFF
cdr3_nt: TGTGCCAGTAGGCGGGCTAGCGGGGGGGCTAATGAGCAGTTCTTC

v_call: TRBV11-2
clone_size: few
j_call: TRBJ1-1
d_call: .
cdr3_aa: CASSGSGARTEAFF
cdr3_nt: TGTGCCAGCAGCGGATCGGGGGCGAGAACTGAAGCTTTCTTT

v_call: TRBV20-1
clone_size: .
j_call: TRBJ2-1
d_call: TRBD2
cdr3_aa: CSTRGPGLASNEQFF
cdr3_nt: TGCAGTACTAGAGGACCCGGACTAGCGTCCAATGAGCAGTTCTTC

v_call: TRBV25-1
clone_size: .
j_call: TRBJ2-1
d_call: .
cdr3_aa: CASVYNEQFF
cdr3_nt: TGTGCCAGCGTGTACAATGAGCAGTTCTTC

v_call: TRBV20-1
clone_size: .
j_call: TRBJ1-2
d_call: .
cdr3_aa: CSARDSFYGYTF
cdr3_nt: TGCAGTGCTAGGGACAGTTTCTATGGCTACACCTTC

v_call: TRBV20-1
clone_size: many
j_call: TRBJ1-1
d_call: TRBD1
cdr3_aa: CSASGGQGVPSAFF
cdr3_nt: TGCAGTGCTAGCGGGGGACAGGGGGTCCCATCCGCTTTCTTT

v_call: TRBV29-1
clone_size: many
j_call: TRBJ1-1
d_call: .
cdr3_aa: CIVTLLTNTEAFF
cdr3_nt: TGCATCGTGACCCTTTTGACGAACACTGAAGCTTTCTTT

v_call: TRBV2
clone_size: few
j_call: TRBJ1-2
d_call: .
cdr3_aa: CASSEGNFAGGYTF
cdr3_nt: TGTGCCAGCAGTGAGGGCAACTTCGCAGGTGGCTACACCTTC

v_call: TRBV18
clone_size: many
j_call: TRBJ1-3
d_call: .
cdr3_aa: CASSDSTDSGNTIYF
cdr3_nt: TGTGCCAGTTCGGATTCGACAGATTCTGGAAACACCATATATTTT

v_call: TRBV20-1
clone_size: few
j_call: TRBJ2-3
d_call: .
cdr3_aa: CSARGSGSTDTQYF
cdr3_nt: TGCAGTGCTAGAGGGAGCGGAAGCACAGATACGCAGTATTTT

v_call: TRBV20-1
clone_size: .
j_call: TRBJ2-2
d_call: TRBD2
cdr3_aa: CSAREGRAGELFF
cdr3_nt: TGCAGTGCTAGAGAGGGGAGGGCCGGGGAGCTGTTTTTT

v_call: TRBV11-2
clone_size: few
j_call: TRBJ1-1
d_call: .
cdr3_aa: CASSLIQGRNTEAFF
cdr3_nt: TGTGCCAGCAGCTTAATTCAGGGCAGGAACACTGAAGCTTTCTTT

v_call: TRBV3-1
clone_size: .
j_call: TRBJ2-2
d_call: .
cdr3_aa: CASSLKDGELFF
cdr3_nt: TGTGCCAGCAGCCTAAAAGACGGGGAGCTGTTTTTT